This T cell receptor beta chain comes out of a study of OX40 agonist ivuxolimab in advanced cancers. Study-level background: Ivuxolimab, an antibody acting as an agonist of OX40 (CD134), was used to treat patients.

CDR1 LNHDA and CDR2 SQIVND come from the germline V gene (reference sequence). Trimming removed 4 bases from V and 0 bases from J, with 10 bases in between. CDR3 length: 14 residues. Data came from immunoSEQ multiplex PCR; TCRdb stores just in-frame clones and leaves some out. The data hold 50,000 to 75,000 clones, with around 86% observed a single time. The clonotype was recovered from an adult with an advanced solid tumor such as melanoma, head and neck, liver or kidney cancer. The chain recombines TRBV19 with TRBJ2-7; D possibly uses TRBD1 or TRBD2 (6 bases each). Sequenced here: CD4+ or CD8+ T cells sorted from blood, sampled in a trial of the OX40 agonist ivuxolimab. The DNA of the CDR3 is TGTGCCAGTAGTACGGGGGACACCTCCTACGAGCAGTACTTC. Its translation is CASSTGDTSYEQYF.